This passage covers 15 T cell receptor beta chains from one sample sequenced in a study of early T cells in non-severe SARS-CoV-2 infection. TCRdb redid the calling of the 5' RACE reads with MiXCR, one entry per CDR3 protein. Here the sample spans some 56,000 distinct CDR3 sequences, roughly 16% being singletons. The sequencing here drew on whole blood, taken at baseline. The receptors come from an adult who was a healthcare worker with PCR-confirmed SARS-CoV-2 infection or an uninfected control (not recorded which).

The CDR3 sequence is CASSLKINASDQLGTETQYF. The CDR3 DNA is TGCGCCAGCAGCCTCAAGATCAACGCTAGCGACCAACTCGGTACAGAGACCCAGTACTTC. The chain employs TRBV4-1 and TRBJ2-5, with TRBD2 as a possible D gene (6 bases). The CDR3 sequence is 20 residues long. Trimming took off 4 bases at V and 4 bases at J, with 31 bases between the two ends. Germline CDR1 reads MGHRA; CDR2 reads YSYEKL.

This clonotype appeared a few times. J is TRBJ1-5 and V is TRBV12-2; TRBD1, the table's D call, lacks a check against the DNA. TRBV12-2 is listed as a pseudogene. The CDR3 contains 17 residues. In DNA form, the CDR3 reads TGTGCAAGTCGCCCCGGGACAGCACATTCTAGCAATCAGCCCCAGCATTTT. It codes for CASRPGTAHSSNQPQHF.

This clonotype has a handful of counts. The rearrangement links TRBV20-1 to TRBJ2-7; tentatively, D is TRBD1 (5 bases). Per the germline V gene, CDR1 is DFQATT and CDR2 is SNEGSKA (reference sequence). The CDR3 loop spans 13 amino acids. Trimming took off 2 bases at V and 2 bases at J, with 10 bases between the two ends. CDR3 amino acids: CSARMGLTYEQYF. CDR3 coding DNA: TGCAGTGCTAGAATGGGGCTGACCTACGAGCAGTACTTC.

The J gene is TRBJ2-7, the V gene TRBV7-9; D remains unclear. The CDR3 covers 14 residues. CDR1 SEHNR and CDR2 FQNEAQ come from the germline V gene (reference sequence). Trimming removed 3 bases from V and 2 bases from J, with 11 bases in between. As DNA, the CDR3 is TGTGCCAGCAGCTTGAGGACGGCGACCTACGAGCAGTACTTC. The encoded protein is CASSLRTATYEQYF.

The genes are TRBV20-1 and TRBJ2-3, with D hard to call. CDR1 and CDR2 (germline): DFQATT, SNEGSKA (reference sequence). This CDR3 spans 17 amino acids. Deletions cut 1 base from V and 6 bases from J, with 23 bases between. CDR3 sequence (DNA): TGCAGTGCTAGAGTTATCCAAGGAACTGTCCCGCCGGATACGCAGTATTTT. Protein sequence: CSARVIQGTVPPDTQYF.

This clonotype occurred many times. The chain carries TRBV3-1 and TRBJ2-5, with 9 bases matching TRBD1. J lost 5 bases, V lost 6 bases, and 10 bases had no gene match. The CDR3 runs 15 residues. From germline, CDR1 is LGHDT and CDR2 YNNKEL (reference sequence). The CDR3 DNA sequence: TGTGCCAGCAGACAGGGGACAGGGTGGGATGAGACCCAGTACTTC. Encoded protein: CASRQGTGWDETQYF.

This clonotype has only a few counts. This chain's CDR3 is CASSLGVTRYNEQFF. The CDR3 DNA reads as TGTGCCAGCAGCTTGGGGGTAACAAGGTACAATGAGCAGTTCTTC. V gene TRBV5-6 combines with J gene TRBJ2-1; D unresolved. Germline V gives CDR1 SGHDT, CDR2 YYEEEE. The CDR3 has 15 residues. V lost 0 bases and J lost 4, with 11 bases in between.

This chain links TRBV20-1 with TRBJ2-2; D call uncertain. Trimming removed 2 bases from V and 7 bases from J, with 17 bases in between. The CDR3 spans 15 residues. Per germline, CDR1 DFQATT and CDR2 SNEGSKA (reference sequence). CDR3 sequence: CSARPPGRGGGELFF. The CDR3 region has the DNA TGCAGTGCTAGACCCCCCGGGCGCGGTGGCGGGGAGCTGTTTTTT.

This chain uses TRBV5-1 with TRBJ2-1; unclear D gene. The CDR3 sequence is 15 residues long. Germline V gene sequence: CDR1 SGHRS, CDR2 YFSETQ. V was clipped by 0 bases and J by 4 bases, with 11 bases between them. The DNA for the CDR3 is TGCGCCAGCAGCTTGGTGGCCTACAAATACAATGAGCAGTTCTTC. Encoded protein: CASSLVAYKYNEQFF.

This clonotype was seen a few times. The gene calls are TRBV10-3 and TRBJ2-3; TRBD2 matches 9 bases. CDR1 and CDR2 (germline): ENHRY, SYGVKD. This CDR3 has 15 residues. The J segment lost 2 bases and the V segment lost 6 bases, leaving 6 bases of the junction unmatched. The CDR3 DNA reads as TGTGCCATCAGCCAGACTAGCGGAACCACAGATACGCAGTATTTT. Encoded protein: CAISQTSGTTDTQYF.

There are many counts of this clonotype. The J gene is TRBJ1-5, the V gene TRBV4-1; D is undetermined. CDR1 is MGHRA, CDR2 YSYEKL, per germline. The V gene lost 3 bases and the J gene lost 4 bases, with 7 bases spanning the gap. The CDR3 has 13 residues. The CDR3 is CASSQGVNQPQHF. Here the CDR3 DNA reads TGCGCCAGCAGCCAGGGAGTTAATCAGCCCCAGCATTTT.

V gene TRBV29-1 combines with J gene TRBJ2-5, with 11 bases lining up with TRBD2. V lost 4 bases to trimming and J lost 6 bases; unmatched junction nucleotides: 1. The germline V gene encodes CDR1 SQVTM and CDR2 ANQGSEA. The CDR3 has 12 residues. Here the CDR3 reads CSVGLAGKTQYF. In nucleotides, the CDR3 is TGCAGCGTTGGACTAGCGGGGAAGACCCAGTACTTC.

In this sample, this clonotype turned up many times. The gene calls are TRBV7-9 and TRBJ2-7; D is unclear. This CDR3 region has 16 residues. Germline V gene lookup returns CDR1 SEHNR and CDR2 FQNEAQ (reference sequence). Trimming removed 5 bases from V and 0 bases from J, with 17 bases in between. CDR3 sequence (DNA): TGTGCCAGCAGCACCCACGGATCACGAAACTCCTACGAGCAGTACTTC. Its protein product is CASSTHGSRNSYEQYF.

The rearrangement uses TRBV7-9 and TRBJ1-5; 7 nucleotides agree with TRBD1. The CDR3 loop spans 14 amino acids. Germline V gene lookup returns CDR1 SEHNR and CDR2 FQNEAQ (reference sequence). J gave up 2 bases and V 5 bases, and 3 bases lay outside the gene matches. DNA of the CDR3: TGTGCCAGCAGCCTAACAGGGGGCAATCAGCCCCAGCATTTT. Residues: CASSLTGGNQPQHF. Full variable domain (missing parts from reference TRBV7-9 and TRBJ1-5): DTGVSQNPRHKITKRGQNVTFRCDPISEHNRLYWYRQTLGQGPEFLTYFQNEAQLEKSRLLSDRFSAERPKGSFSTLEIQRTEQGDSAMYLCASSLTGGNQPQHFGDGTRLSIL.

This clonotype occurred many times. The chain is built from TRBV19 and TRBJ2-7; 9 bases agree with TRBD2. Per the germline V gene, CDR1 is LNHDA and CDR2 is SQIVND (reference sequence). Unmatched junction bases numbered 3, after V lost 3 bases and J lost 0 bases. The CDR3 has 15 residues. This CDR3 reads CASSISSGGSYEQYF. Here the CDR3 DNA reads TGTGCCAGTAGTATTAGTAGCGGGGGCTCCTACGAGCAGTACTTC.